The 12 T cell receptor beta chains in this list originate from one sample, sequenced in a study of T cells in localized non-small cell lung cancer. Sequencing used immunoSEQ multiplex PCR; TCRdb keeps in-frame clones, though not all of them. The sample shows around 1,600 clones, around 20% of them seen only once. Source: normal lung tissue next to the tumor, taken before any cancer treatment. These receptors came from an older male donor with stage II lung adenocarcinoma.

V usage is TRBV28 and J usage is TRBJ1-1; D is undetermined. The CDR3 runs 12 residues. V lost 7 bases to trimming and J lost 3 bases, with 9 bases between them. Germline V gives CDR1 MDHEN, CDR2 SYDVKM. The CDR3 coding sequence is TGTGCCAGCACGGACGGATACACTGAAGCTTTCTTT. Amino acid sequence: CASTDGYTEAFF.

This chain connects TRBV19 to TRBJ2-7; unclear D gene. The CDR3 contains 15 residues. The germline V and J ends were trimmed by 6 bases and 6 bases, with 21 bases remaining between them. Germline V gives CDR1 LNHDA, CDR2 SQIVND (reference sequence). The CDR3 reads CASSSATSSLREQYF. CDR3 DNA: TGTGCCAGTAGCTCTGCAACTTCCTCTCTACGCGAGCAGTACTTC.

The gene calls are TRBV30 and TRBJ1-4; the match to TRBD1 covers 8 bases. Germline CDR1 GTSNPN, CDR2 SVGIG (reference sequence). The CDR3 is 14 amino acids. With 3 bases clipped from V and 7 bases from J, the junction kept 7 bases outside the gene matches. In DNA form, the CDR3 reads TGTGCCTGGAGGCGGACAGGGCAATTTGAAAAACTGTTTTTT. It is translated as CAWRRTGQFEKLFF.

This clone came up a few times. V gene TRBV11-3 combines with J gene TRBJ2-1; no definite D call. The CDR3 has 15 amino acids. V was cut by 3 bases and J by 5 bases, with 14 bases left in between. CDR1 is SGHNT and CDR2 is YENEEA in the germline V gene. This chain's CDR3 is CASSFQERADNEQFF. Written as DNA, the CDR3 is TGTGCCAGCAGCTTTCAGGAAAGGGCCGACAATGAGCAGTTCTTC.

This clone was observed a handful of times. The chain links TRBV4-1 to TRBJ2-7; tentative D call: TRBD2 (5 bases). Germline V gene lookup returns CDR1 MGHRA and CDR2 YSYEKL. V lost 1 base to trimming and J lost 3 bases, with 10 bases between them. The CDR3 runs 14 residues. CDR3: CASSQGPGIYEQYF. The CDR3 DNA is TGCGCCAGCAGCCAAGGCCCGGGGATCTACGAGCAGTACTTC.

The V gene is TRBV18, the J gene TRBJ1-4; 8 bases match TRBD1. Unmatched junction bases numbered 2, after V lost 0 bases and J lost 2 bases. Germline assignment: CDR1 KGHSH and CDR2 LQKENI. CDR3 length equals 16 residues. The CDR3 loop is CASSPPDRVTNEKLFF. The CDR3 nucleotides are TGTGCCAGCTCACCACCGGACAGGGTGACTAATGAAAAACTGTTTTTT.

This CDR3 reads CASSLEAASYEQYF. Here the CDR3 DNA reads TGCGCCAGCAGCTTGGAGGCAGCCTCCTACGAGCAGTACTTC. The chain couples TRBV5-1 to TRBJ2-7; no clear D. Trimming pared 0 bases from V and 0 bases from J, leaving 7 bases between. CDR3 length equals 14 residues. CDR1 is SGHRS and CDR2 is YFSETQ in the germline V gene.

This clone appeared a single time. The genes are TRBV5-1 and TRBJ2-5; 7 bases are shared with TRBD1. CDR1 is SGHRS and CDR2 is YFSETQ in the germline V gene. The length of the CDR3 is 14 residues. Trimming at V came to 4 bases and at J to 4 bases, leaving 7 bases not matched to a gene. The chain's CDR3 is CASSRDRVGETQYF. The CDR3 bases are TGCGCCAGCAGCCGAGACAGGGTCGGAGAGACCCAGTACTTC.

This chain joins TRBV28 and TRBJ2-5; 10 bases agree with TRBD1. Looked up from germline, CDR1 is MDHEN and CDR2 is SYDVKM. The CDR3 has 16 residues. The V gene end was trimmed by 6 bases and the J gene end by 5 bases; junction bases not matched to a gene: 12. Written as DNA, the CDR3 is TGTGCCAGCAGCCTTACCCGGGACAGGGGAAGGGAGACCCAGTACTTC. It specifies CASSLTRDRGRETQYF.

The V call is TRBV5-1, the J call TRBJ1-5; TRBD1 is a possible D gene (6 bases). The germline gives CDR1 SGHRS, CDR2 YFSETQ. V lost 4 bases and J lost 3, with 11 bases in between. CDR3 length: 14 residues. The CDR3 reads CASSQDSPNQPQHF. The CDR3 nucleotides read TGCGCCAGCAGCCAGGACAGTCCCAATCAGCCCCAGCATTTT.

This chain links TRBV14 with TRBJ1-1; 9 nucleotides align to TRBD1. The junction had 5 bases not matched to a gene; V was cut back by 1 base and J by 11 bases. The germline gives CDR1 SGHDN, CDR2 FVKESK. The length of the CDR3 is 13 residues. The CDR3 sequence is CASSQGTDRGAFF. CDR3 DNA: TGTGCCAGCAGCCAAGGGACAGACAGGGGGGCTTTCTTT.

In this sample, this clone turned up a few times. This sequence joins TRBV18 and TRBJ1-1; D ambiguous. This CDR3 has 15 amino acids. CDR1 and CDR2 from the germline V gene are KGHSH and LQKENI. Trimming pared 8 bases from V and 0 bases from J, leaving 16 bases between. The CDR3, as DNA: TGTGCCAGCCTACCCGTACTCAATATGAACACTGAAGCTTTCTTT. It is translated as CASLPVLNMNTEAFF.